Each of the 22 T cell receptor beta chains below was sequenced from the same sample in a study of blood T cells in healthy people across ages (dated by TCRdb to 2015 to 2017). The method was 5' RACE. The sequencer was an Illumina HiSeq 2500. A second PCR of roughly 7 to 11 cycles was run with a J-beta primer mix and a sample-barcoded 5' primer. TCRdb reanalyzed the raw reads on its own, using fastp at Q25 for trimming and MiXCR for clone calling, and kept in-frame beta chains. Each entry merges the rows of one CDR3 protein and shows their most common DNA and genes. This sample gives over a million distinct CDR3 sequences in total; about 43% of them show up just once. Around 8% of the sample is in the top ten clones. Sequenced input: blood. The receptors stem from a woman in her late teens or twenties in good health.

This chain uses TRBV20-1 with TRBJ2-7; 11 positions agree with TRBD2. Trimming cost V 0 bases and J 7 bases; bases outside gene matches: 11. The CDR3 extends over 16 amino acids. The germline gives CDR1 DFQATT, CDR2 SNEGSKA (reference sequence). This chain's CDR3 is CSAREQTSGIRNEQYF. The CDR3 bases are TGCAGTGCTAGAGAACAGACTAGCGGGATAAGGAATGAGCAGTACTTC.

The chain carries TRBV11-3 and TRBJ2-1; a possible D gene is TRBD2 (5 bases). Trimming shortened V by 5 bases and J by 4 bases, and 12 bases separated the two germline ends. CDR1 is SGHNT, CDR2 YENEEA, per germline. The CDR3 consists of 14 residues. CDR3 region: CASSPRENYNEQFF. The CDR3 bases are TGTGCCAGCAGCCCGAGGGAAAATTACAATGAGCAGTTCTTC.

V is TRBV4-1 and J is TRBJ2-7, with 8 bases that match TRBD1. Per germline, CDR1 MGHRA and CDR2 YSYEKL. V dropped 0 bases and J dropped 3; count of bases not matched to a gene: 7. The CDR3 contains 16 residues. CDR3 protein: CASSQEGTGDFYEQYF. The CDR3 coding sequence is TGCGCCAGCAGCCAAGAAGGGACAGGAGACTTCTACGAGCAGTACTTC.

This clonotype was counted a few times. The DNA of the CDR3 is TGTGCCAGCAGCATAAGGGGTCTTCCCGGGACTAGCGGGGGGCCTAGCTCCTACGAGCAGTACTTC. Translated, it gives CASSIRGLPGTSGGPSSYEQYF. V gene TRBV21-1 combines with J gene TRBJ2-7; TRBD2 is the table's D call, not checked against the DNA. TRBV21-1 is a pseudogene. The CDR3 has 22 amino acids.

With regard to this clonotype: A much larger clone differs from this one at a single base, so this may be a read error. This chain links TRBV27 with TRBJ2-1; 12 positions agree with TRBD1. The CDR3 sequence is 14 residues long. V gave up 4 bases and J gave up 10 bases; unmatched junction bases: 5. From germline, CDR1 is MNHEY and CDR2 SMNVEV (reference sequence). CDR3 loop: CASSYGTGGYEQFF. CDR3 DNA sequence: TGTGCCAGCAGTTACGGGACAGGGGGCTACGAGCAGTTCTTC.

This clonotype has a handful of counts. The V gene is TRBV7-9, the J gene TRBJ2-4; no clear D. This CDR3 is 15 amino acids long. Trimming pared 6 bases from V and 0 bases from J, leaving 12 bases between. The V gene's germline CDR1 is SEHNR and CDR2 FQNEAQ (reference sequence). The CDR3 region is CASSTKDLAKNIQYF. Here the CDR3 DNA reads TGTGCCAGCAGTACCAAGGACCTAGCCAAAAACATTCAGTACTTC.

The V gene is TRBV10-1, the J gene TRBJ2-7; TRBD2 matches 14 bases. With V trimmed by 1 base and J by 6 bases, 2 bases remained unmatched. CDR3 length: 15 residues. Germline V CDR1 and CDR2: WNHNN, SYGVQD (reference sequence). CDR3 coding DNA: TGCGCCAGCAGTGAGTTTGGGACTAGCGGGAGCGAGCAGTACTTC. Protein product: CASSEFGTSGSEQYF.

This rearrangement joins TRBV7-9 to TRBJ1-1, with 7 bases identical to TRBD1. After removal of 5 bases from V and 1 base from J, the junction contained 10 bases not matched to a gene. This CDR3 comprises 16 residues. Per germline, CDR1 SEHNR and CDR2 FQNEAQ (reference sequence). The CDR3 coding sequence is TGTGCCAGCAGCGAGGAAGGGGGCACGGGGAACACTGAAGCTTTCTTT. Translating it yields CASSEEGGTGNTEAFF.

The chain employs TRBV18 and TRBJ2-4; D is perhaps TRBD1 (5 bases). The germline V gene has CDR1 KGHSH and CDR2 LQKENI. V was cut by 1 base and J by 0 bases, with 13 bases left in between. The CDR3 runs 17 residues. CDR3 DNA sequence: TGTGCCAGCTCACCACTCTCAGGGAACCTAGCCAAAAACATTCAGTACTTC. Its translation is CASSPLSGNLAKNIQYF.

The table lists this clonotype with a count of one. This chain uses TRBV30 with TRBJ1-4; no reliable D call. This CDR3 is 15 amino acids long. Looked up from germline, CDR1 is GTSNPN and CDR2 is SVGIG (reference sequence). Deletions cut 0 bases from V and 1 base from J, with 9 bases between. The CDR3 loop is CAWSVFWGTNEKLFF. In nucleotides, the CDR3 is TGTGCCTGGAGTGTTTTTTGGGGAACTAATGAAAAACTGTTTTTT.

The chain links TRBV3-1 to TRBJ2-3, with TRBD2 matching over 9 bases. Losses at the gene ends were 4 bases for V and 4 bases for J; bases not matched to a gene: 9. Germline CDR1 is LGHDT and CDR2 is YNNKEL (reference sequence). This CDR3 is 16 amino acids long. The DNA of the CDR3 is TGTGCCAGCAGCCCGTGGACTAGCGAATATTCAGATACGCAGTATTTT. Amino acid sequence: CASSPWTSEYSDTQYF.

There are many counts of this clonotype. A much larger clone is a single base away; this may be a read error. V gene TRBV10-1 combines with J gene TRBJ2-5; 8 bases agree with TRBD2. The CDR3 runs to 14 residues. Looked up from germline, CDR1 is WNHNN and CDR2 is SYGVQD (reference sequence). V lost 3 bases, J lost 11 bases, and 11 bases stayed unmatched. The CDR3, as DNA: TGCGCCAGCAGTGACCAGCGGGAGAAGAATGAGCAGTACTTC. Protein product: CASSDQREKNEQYF.

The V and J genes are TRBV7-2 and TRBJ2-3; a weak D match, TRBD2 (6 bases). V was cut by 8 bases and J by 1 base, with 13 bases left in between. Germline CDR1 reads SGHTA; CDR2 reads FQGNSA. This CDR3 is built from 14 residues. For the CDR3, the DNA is TGTGCCAGCCACAAGTGGGGGGGCACAGATACGCAGTATTTT. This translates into CASHKWGGTDTQYF.

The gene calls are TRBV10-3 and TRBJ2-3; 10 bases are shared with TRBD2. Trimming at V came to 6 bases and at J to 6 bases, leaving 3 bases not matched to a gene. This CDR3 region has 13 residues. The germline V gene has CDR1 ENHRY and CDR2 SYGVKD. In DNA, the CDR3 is TGTGCCATCAGCCCTAGCGGGAGCGATACGCAGTATTTT. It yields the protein CAISPSGSDTQYF.

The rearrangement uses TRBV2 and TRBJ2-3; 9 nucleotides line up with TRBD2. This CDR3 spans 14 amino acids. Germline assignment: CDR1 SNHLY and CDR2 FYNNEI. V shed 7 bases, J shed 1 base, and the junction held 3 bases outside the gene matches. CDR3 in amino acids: CASIEREGTDTQYF. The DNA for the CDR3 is TGTGCCAGCATAGAGCGGGAGGGCACAGATACGCAGTATTTT.

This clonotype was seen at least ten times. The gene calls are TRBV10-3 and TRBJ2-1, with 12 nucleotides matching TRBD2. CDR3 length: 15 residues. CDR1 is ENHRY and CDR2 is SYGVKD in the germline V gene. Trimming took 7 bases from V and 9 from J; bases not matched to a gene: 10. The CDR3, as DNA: TGTGCCATCATGCCCCTAGCGGGGGGGCCCACTGAGCAGTTCTTC. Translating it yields CAIMPLAGGPTEQFF.

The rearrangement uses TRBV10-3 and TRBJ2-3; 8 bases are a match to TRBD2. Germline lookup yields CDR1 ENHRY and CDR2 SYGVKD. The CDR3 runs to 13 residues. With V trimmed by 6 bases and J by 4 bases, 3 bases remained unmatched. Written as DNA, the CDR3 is TGTGCCATCAGAGAGGGACTAGCAGATACGCAGTATTTT. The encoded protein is CAIREGLADTQYF.

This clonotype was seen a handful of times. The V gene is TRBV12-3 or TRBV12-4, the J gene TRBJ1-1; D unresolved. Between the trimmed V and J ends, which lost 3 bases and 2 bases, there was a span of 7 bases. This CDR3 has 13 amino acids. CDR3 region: CASSFYANTEAFF. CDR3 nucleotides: TGTGCCAGCAGTTTCTACGCCAACACTGAAGCTTTCTTT.

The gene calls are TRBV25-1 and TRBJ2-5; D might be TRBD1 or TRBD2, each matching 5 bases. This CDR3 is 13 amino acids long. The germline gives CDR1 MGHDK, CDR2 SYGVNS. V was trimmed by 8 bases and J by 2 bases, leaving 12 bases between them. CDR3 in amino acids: CASGGPEQETQYF. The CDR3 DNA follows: TGTGCCAGCGGGGGACCCGAGCAAGAGACCCAGTACTTC. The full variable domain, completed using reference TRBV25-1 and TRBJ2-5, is EADIYQTPRYLVIGTGKKITLECSQTMGHDKMYWYQQDPGMELHLIHYSYGVNSTEKGDLSSESTVSRIRTEHFPLTLESARPSHTSQYLCASGGPEQETQYFGPGTRLLVL.

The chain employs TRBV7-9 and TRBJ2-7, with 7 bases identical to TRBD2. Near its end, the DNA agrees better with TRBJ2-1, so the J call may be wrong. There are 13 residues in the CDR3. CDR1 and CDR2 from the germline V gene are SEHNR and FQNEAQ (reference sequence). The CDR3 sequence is CASGPGGRNEQFF. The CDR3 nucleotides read TGTGCCAGCGGGCCGGGGGGTCGCAATGAGCAGTTCTTC.

The CDR3 loop is CASSLTSGQGWNTEAFF. The CDR3 DNA reads TGCGCCAGCAGCTTGACTTCCGGACAGGGTTGGAACACTGAAGCTTTCTTT. The chain combines TRBV5-1 with TRBJ1-1; TRBD1 aligns across 8 bases. Germline loops: CDR1 SGHRS, CDR2 YFSETQ. Unmatched junction bases numbered 9, after V lost 1 base and J lost 1 base. The CDR3 spans 17 residues.

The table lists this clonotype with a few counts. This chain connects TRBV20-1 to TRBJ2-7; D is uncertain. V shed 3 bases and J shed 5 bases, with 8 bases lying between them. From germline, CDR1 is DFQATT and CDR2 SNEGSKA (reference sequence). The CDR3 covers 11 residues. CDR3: CSARTPNEQYF. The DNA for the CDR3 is TGCAGTGCTAGGACCCCTAACGAGCAGTACTTC.